This record concerns one TCR beta chain sequence. As processed by the authors: Estimation of nucleated cell counts relied on the amplification of reference gene primers. Here immunoSEQ multiplex PCR was the method, and the copy in TCRdb shows in-frame clones only, minus some. For V, J and clone size, that table is used; D and trimming come from the DNA. The table has around 57,000 clones, 87% seen once. CDR1 and CDR2 (germline): SGHDN, FVKESK. The CDR3 runs to 14 residues. V was pared by 3 bases and J by 4 bases, with 5 bases of the junction left unmatched. The sample belongs to a study of blood T cell repertoires in COVID-19. Study background: Samples of COVID-19 (acute and convalescent) were obtained from the United States, Italy and Spain. Sources were T cells, B-cell-depleted T cells, or PBMCs; the material itself was cDNA or gDNA.

Source material: peripheral blood. The receptor was isolated from a man aged 45-60 years with active COVID-19. This chain connects TRBV14 to TRBJ2-5; TRBD1 agrees at 7 bases. The CDR3 coding sequence is TGTGCCAGCAGCCAGCTTACAGGGGTAGAGACCCAGTACTTC. It encodes CASSQLTGVETQYF.